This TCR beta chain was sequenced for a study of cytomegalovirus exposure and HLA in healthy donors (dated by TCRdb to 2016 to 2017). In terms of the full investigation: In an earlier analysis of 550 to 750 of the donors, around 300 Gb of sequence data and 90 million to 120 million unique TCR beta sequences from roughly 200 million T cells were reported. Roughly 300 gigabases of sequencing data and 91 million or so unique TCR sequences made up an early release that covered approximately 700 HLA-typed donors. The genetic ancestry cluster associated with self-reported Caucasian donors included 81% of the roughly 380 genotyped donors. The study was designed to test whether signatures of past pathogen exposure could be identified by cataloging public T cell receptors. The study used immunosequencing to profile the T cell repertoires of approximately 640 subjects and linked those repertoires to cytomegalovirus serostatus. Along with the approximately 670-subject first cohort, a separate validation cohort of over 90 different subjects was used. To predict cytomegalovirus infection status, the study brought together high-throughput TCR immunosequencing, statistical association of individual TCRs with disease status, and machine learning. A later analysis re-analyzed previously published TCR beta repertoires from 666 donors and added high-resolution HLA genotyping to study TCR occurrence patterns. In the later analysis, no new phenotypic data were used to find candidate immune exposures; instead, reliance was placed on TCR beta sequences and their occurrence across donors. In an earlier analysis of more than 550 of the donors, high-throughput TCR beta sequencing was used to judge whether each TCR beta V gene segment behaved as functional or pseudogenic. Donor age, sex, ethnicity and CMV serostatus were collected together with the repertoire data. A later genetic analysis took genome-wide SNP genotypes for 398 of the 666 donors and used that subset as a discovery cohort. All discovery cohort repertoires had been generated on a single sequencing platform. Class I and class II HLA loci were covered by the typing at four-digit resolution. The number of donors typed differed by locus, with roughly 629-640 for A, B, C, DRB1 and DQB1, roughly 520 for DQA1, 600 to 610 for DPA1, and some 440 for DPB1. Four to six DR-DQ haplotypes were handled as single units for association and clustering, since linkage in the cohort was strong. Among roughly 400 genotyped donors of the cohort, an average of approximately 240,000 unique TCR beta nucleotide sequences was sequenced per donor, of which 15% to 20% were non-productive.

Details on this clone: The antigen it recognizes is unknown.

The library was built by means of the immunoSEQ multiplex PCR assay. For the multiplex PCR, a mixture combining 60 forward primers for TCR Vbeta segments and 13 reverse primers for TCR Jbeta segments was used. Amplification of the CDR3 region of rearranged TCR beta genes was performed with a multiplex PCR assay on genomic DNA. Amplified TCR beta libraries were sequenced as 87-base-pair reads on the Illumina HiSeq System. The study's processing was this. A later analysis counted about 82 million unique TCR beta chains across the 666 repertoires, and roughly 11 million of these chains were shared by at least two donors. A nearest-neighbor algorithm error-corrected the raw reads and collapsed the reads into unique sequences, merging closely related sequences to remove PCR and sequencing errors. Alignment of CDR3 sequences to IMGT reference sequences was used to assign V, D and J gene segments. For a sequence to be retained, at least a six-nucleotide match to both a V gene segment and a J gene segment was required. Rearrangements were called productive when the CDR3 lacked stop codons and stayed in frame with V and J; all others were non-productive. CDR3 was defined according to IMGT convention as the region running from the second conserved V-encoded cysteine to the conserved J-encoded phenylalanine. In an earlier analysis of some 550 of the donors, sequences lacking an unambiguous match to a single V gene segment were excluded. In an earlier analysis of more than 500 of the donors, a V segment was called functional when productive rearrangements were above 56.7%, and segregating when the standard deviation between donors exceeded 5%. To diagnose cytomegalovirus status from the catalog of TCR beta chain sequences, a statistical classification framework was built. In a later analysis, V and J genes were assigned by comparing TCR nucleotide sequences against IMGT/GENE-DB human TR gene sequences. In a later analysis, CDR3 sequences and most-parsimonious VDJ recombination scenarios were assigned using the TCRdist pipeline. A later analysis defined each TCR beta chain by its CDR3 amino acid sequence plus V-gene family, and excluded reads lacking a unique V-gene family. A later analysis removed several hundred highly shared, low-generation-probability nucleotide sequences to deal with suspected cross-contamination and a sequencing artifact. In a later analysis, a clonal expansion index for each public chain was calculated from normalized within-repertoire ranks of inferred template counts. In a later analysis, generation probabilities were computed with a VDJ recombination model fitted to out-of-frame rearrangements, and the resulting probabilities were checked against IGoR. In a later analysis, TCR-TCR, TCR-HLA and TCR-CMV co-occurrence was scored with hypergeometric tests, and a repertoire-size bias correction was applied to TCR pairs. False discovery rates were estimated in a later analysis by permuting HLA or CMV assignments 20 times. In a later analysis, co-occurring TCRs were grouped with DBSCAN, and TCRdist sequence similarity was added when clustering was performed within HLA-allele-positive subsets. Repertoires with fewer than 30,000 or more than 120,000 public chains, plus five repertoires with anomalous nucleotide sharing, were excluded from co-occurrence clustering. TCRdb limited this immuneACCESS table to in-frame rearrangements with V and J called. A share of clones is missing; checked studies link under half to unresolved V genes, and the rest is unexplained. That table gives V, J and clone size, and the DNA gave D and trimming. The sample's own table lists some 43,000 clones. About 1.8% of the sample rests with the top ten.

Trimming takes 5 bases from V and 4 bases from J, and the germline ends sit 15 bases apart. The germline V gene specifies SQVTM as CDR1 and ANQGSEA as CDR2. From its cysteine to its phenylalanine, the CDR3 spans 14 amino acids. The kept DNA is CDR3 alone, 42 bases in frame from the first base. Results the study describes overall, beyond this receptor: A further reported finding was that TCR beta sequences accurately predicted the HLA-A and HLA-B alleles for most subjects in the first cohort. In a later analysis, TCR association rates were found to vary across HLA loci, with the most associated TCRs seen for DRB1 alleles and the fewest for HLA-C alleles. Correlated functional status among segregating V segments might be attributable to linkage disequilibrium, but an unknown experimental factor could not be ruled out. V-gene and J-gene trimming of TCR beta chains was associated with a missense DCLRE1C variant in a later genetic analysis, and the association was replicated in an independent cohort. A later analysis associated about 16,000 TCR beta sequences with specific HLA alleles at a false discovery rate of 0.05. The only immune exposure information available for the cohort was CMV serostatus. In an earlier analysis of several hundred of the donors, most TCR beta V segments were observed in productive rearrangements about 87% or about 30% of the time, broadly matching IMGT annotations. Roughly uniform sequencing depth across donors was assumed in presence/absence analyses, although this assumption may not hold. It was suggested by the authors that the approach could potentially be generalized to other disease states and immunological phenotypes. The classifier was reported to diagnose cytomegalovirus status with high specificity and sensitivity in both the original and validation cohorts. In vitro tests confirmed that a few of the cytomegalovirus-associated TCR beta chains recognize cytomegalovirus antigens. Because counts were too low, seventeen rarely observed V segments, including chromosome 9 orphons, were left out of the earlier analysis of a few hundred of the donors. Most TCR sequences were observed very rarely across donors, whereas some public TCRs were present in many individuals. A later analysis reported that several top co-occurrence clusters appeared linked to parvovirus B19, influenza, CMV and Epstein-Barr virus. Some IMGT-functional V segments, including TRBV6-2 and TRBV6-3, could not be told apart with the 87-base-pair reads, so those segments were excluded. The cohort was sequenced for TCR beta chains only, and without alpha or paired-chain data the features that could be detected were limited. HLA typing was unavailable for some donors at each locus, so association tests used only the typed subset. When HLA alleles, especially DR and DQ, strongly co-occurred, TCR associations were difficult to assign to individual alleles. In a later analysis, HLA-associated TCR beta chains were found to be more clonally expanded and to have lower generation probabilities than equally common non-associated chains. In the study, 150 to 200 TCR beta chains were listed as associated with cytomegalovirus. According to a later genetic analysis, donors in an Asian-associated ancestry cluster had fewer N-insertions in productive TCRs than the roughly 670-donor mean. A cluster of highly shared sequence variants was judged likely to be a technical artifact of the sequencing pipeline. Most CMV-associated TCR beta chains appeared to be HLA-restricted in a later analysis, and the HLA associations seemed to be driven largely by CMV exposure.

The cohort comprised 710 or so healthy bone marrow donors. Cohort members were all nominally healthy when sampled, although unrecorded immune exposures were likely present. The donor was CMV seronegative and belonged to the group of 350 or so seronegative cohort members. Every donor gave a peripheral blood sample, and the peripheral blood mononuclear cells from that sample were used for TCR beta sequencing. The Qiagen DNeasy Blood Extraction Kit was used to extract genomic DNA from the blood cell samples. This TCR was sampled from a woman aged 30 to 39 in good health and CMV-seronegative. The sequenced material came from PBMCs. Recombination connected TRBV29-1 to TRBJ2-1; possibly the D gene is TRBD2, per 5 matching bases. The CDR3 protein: CSVWESWVYNEQFF. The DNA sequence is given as TGCAGCGTTTGGGAGAGCTGGGTATACAATGAGCAGTTCTTC.